This section outlines one TCR beta chain sequence together with its context. Sequenced by immunoSEQ multiplex PCR; TCRdb stores in-frame clones only, minus some. The data contain about 82,000 clones, approximately 94% of them seen just once; the ten biggest clones take up 4.5% to 5.5%. This entry belongs to a study of control samples from healthy donors and cancer patients. J lost 2 bases, V lost 5 bases, and 8 bases had no gene match. The V gene's germline CDR1 is LNHDA and CDR2 SQIVND (reference sequence). The CDR3 extends over 16 amino acids. This TCR was recovered from a woman aged 18-35 years in good health. This rearrangement joins TRBV19 to TRBJ1-5; TRBD1 aligns across 8 bases. Sequenced material: blood. CDR3 residues: CASSSWTGSGNQPQHF. CDR3 DNA: TGTGCCAGTAGTTCTTGGACAGGGTCAGGCAATCAGCCCCAGCATTTT. The full variable domain, its missing parts supplied by reference TRBV19 and TRBJ1-5, is DGGITQSPKYLFRKEGQNVTLSCEQNLNHDAMYWYRQDPGQGLRLIYYSQIVNDFQKGDIAEGYSVSREKKESFPLTVTSAQKNPTAFYLCASSSWTGSGNQPQHFGDGTRLSIL.